The 22 T cell receptor beta chains reported below all come from one sample, sequenced in a study of cytomegalovirus exposure and HLA in healthy donors. Vbeta (60) and Jbeta (13) primers were used in the PCR. The table came from immunoSEQ multiplex PCR; TCRdb's copy has only in-frame clones and leaves some out. The repertoire holds tens of thousands of clones, with 73% as singletons. Sequences were obtained from PBMCs. These receptors were collected from a man aged 45-65 years in good health and CMV-seronegative.

The rearrangement joins TRBV6-6 to TRBJ1-2; D uncertain. There are 15 residues in the CDR3. V shed 5 bases and J shed 6 bases, with 19 bases lying between them. From germline, CDR1 is MNHNY and CDR2 SVGAGI (reference sequence). This CDR3 reads CASSRSTEATNGYTF. The CDR3 DNA follows: TGTGCCAGCAGTCGATCAACAGAGGCGACTAATGGCTACACCTTC.

This chain joins TRBV4-2 and TRBJ1-2; 10 bases align to TRBD1. J was trimmed by 8 bases and V by 0 bases; bases with no gene match: 6. Looked up from germline, CDR1 is LGHNA and CDR2 is YNFKEQ. The CDR3 is 15 amino acids. The CDR3 sequence: CASSQDGDRGRGYTF. The CDR3 DNA is TGTGCCAGCAGCCAAGATGGGGACAGGGGTCGCGGCTACACCTTC.

The chain joins TRBV15 to TRBJ2-1; D is possibly TRBD2 (5 bases). Germline V gives CDR1 LNHNV, CDR2 YYDKDF (reference sequence). The CDR3 runs 14 residues. V was clipped by 4 bases and J by 2 bases, with 9 bases between them. CDR3: CATSTRTPYNEQFF. The DNA for the CDR3 is TGTGCCACCAGCACCCGGACTCCCTACAATGAGCAGTTCTTC.

This clone was seen only a few times. Here the CDR3 reads CASSLGLGQGMGGYTF. The CDR3 coding sequence is TGTGCCAGCAGCTTAGGGTTGGGACAGGGGATGGGTGGCTACACCTTC. The rearrangement links TRBV7-2 to TRBJ1-2; the match to TRBD1 covers 10 bases. V lost 1 base and J lost 7; bases outside the gene matches: 9. The CDR3 consists of 16 residues. CDR1 is SGHTA, CDR2 FQGNSA, per germline.

The chain uses TRBV7-2 and TRBJ1-2; D call uncertain. The germline CDR1 and CDR2 sequences are SGHTA and FQGNSA. The CDR3 has 15 amino acids. V lost 1 base to trimming and J lost 0 bases, with 9 bases between them. The CDR3 reads CASSLGGLPNYGYTF. The CDR3 coding sequence is TGTGCCAGCAGCTTAGGAGGGTTACCTAACTATGGCTACACCTTC.

The chain uses TRBV6-6 and TRBJ1-1, with D perhaps TRBD1 (5 bases). V was shortened by 5 bases and J by 0 bases, with 13 bases between the two germline ends. Per the germline V gene, CDR1 is MNHNY and CDR2 is SVGAGI (reference sequence). The CDR3 runs 15 residues. CDR3: CASSPDRSMNTEAFF. The DNA of the CDR3 is TGTGCCAGCAGTCCCGACAGAAGCATGAACACTGAAGCTTTCTTT.

The chain couples TRBV12-5 to TRBJ2-1, with TRBD2 identical over 11 bases. The CDR3 runs 15 residues. After removal of 2 bases from V and 9 bases from J, the junction contained 6 bases not matched to a gene. CDR1 and CDR2 from the germline V gene are LGHNT and FRNRAP. In nucleotides, the CDR3 is TGTGCTAGTGGTTTGCCGCTAGCGGGGGGCGGTGAGCAGTTCTTC. Translated: CASGLPLAGGGEQFF.

This clone showed up just a few times. This sequence joins TRBV10-1 and TRBJ2-3, with 14 bases that match TRBD2. The CDR3 has 17 residues. Germline V CDR1 and CDR2: WNHNN, SYGVQD (reference sequence). With 5 bases clipped from V and 1 base from J, the junction kept 5 bases outside the gene matches. The CDR3 DNA sequence: TGCGCCAGCAGTCCTCCGGGACTAGCGGGGGGCACAGATACGCAGTATTTT. This sequence encodes CASSPPGLAGGTDTQYF.

The table lists this clone with a few counts. V usage is TRBV5-8 and J usage is TRBJ2-3; 11 bases are shared with TRBD2. V dropped 4 bases and J dropped 0; count of bases not matched to a gene: 7. This CDR3 comprises 17 residues. CDR1 and CDR2 from the germline V gene are SGHTS and YDEGEE. The CDR3 nucleotides read TGTGCCAGCAGCATACGCACTAGCGGGGGCAGCACAGATACGCAGTATTTT. It specifies CASSIRTSGGSTDTQYF.

The chain employs TRBV19 and TRBJ1-1; TRBD1 aligns across 8 bases. The germline V gene has CDR1 LNHDA and CDR2 SQIVND (reference sequence). V lost 5 bases, J lost 10 bases, and 12 bases stayed unmatched. The CDR3 consists of 14 residues. The CDR3, as DNA: TGTGCCAGTAGTCCACAGGGGGGGATGATTAGAGCTTTCTTT. This gives the protein CASSPQGGMIRAFF.

The chain recombines TRBV10-1 with TRBJ1-1, with TRBD1 as a possible D gene (5 bases). V was trimmed by 3 bases and J by 5 bases, leaving 22 bases between them. Germline CDR1 and CDR2: WNHNN and SYGVQD (reference sequence). The CDR3 is 17 amino acids. The CDR3 loop reads CASSDGVGSGSGTEAFF. In nucleotides, the CDR3 is TGCGCCAGCAGTGACGGCGTGGGTTCAGGGTCCGGGACTGAAGCTTTCTTT.

The chain carries TRBV27 and TRBJ1-2, with D uncertain. The CDR3 spans 16 residues. Germline V gene lookup returns CDR1 MNHEY and CDR2 SMNVEV (reference sequence). V dropped 3 bases and J dropped 8 bases, with 22 bases sitting between them. The CDR3 coding sequence is TGTGCCAGCAGTTTCTCTCTCCGGGAACGGGCGGCGGGCTACACCTTC. Translating gives CASSFSLRERAAGYTF.

The chain couples TRBV5-4 to TRBJ2-1; possibly TRBD2 for D (6 bases). The germline V gene has CDR1 SGHNT and CDR2 YYREEE (reference sequence). The V end was cut by 2 bases, the J end by 9 bases, with 24 bases between. CDR3 length equals 17 residues. CDR3 DNA sequence: TGTGCCAGCAGCTTTTCTGGGACCCAGGTACGGCGGGGTGAGCAGTTCTTC. Residues: CASSFSGTQVRRGEQFF.

The rearrangement links TRBV13 to TRBJ1-1, with D perhaps TRBD1 (6 bases). Germline CDR1 and CDR2: PRHDT and FYEKMQ (reference sequence). CDR3 length: 14 amino acids. V was pared by 6 bases and J by 8 bases, with 19 bases between. The CDR3 reads CASRETTGMREAFF. The CDR3 coding sequence is TGTGCCAGCAGAGAGACGACAGGTATGAGAGAAGCTTTCTTT.

This chain connects TRBV27 to TRBJ2-7; the match to TRBD1 covers 7 bases. Germline CDR1 is MNHEY and CDR2 is SMNVEV (reference sequence). This CDR3 is 18 amino acids long. The V segment lost 3 bases and the J segment 1 base; nucleotides outside the gene matches: 15. In DNA form, the CDR3 reads TGTGCCAGCAGTTTCACCCGGTATGGACAGGAGAGATCCTACGAGCAGTACTTC. Translating it yields CASSFTRYGQERSYEQYF.

This clone was counted between two and nine times. The chain carries TRBV27 and TRBJ2-1, with D uncertain. This CDR3 region has 14 residues. The germline V gene encodes CDR1 MNHEY and CDR2 SMNVEV (reference sequence). Trimming removed 6 bases from V and 0 bases from J, with 9 bases in between. The CDR3 DNA follows: TGTGCCAGCAGGAAGCCCGGCTCCTACAATGAGCAGTTCTTC. It translates to CASRKPGSYNEQFF.

This clone was recorded a few times. This chain connects TRBV5-1 to TRBJ1-1, with a tentative D call TRBD1 (6 bases). With 4 bases removed from V and 2 bases from J, the gap between germline ends came to 15 bases. The CDR3 is made up of 15 amino acids. Looked up from germline, CDR1 is SGHRS and CDR2 is YFSETQ. The CDR3: CASSITQGSNTEAFF. The CDR3 DNA is TGCGCCAGCAGCATAACTCAGGGGAGTAACACTGAAGCTTTCTTT. Based on the CDR3 plus reference TRBV5-1 and TRBJ1-1, the full variable domain is KAGVTQTPRYLIKTRGQQVTLSCSPISGHRSVSWYQQTPGQGLQFLFEYFSETQRNKGNFPGRFSGRQFSNSRSEMNVSTLELGDSALYLCASSITQGSNTEAFFGQGTRLTVV.

This chain links TRBV16 with TRBJ1-2, with TRBD1 identical over 8 bases. J was trimmed by 2 bases and V by 8 bases; bases with no gene match: 7. This CDR3 is 14 amino acids long. CDR1 and CDR2 (germline): KGHSY, FQNENV. DNA of the CDR3: TGTGCCAGCCTGAGGACAGGGCAGAACTATGGCTACACCTTC. Translation gives CASLRTGQNYGYTF.

The chain carries TRBV7-3 and TRBJ2-3, with 9 bases that match TRBD2. V shed 5 bases and J 1 base; nucleotides not matched to a gene: 16. Germline V lookup: CDR1 SGHTA, CDR2 FQGTGA. This CDR3 contains 19 residues. CDR3 sequence (DNA): TGTGCCAGCAGCCCCAGGTCCCTAGCGGGGCCCCAGGGCACAGATACGCAGTATTTT. Protein sequence: CASSPRSLAGPQGTDTQYF. Filled out from reference TRBV7-3 and TRBJ2-3, the complete variable domain reads GAGVSQTPSNKVTEKGKYVELRCDPISGHTALYWYRQSLGQGPEFLIYFQGTGAADDSGLPNDRFFAVRPEGSVSTLKIQRTERGDSAVYLCASSPRSLAGPQGTDTQYFGPGTRLTVL.

The CDR3 here is CASSLELSGANVLTF. CDR3 nucleotide sequence: TGTGCCAGCAGCTTGGAACTTTCTGGGGCCAACGTCCTGACTTTC. The rearrangement links TRBV5-6 to TRBJ2-6; D unresolved. The CDR3 contains 15 residues. V was cut by 0 bases and J by 1 base, with 5 bases left in between. Germline lookup yields CDR1 SGHDT and CDR2 YYEEEE. The whole variable domain, filled in from reference TRBV5-6 and TRBJ2-6, reads DAGVTQSPTHLIKTRGQQVTLRCSPKSGHDTVSWYQQALGQGPQFIFQYYEEEERQRGNFPDRFSGHQFPNYSSELNVNALLLGDSALYLCASSLELSGANVLTFGAGSRLTVL.

The chain joins TRBV5-6 to TRBJ2-1, with D perhaps matching TRBD2 (6 bases). Germline V gene data show CDR1 as SGHDT and CDR2 as YYEEEE. This CDR3 region has 15 residues. V dropped 4 bases and J dropped 2 bases, with 13 bases sitting between them. The CDR3 nucleotides read TGTGCCAGCAGCGATGGGACTGGAACCTACAATGAGCAGTTCTTC. Its translation: CASSDGTGTYNEQFF. Full variable domain (outside the CDR3, taken from reference TRBV5-6 and TRBJ2-1): DAGVTQSPTHLIKTRGQQVTLRCSPKSGHDTVSWYQQALGQGPQFIFQYYEEEERQRGNFPDRFSGHQFPNYSSELNVNALLLGDSALYLCASSDGTGTYNEQFFGPGTRLTVL.

The chain employs TRBV29-1 and TRBJ2-7, with 8 positions matching TRBD1. V lost 0 bases, J lost 3 bases, and 4 bases stayed unmatched. The germline V gene encodes CDR1 SQVTM and CDR2 ANQGSEA. The CDR3 spans 14 residues. In nucleotides, the CDR3 is TGCAGCGTTGAAGATCAGGGGGCTAGCTACGAGCAGTACTTC. Translated, it gives CSVEDQGASYEQYF.